These 30 T cell receptor beta chains were all obtained from the same sample, sequenced in a study of beta chain features in type 1 diabetes (dated by TCRdb to between 2018 and 2020). Receptor libraries were prepared by the immunoSEQ multiplex PCR assay. All of the isolated RNA was reverse transcribed with the High Capacity cDNA Reverse Transcription Kit, so expressed TCRB transcripts were sequenced. TCRdb retrieved this table from immuneACCESS and kept in-frame rearrangements only. Not all clones are present; in checked studies, unresolved V genes account for under half, and no reason is known for the remainder. The sample yields about 320,000 clones; around 15% were counted once. The ten top clones hold under 8.5% of the sample. Sequenced sample: central memory CD4+ T cells from blood. The receptors shown here come from a man aged 25 to 40 in good health.

J is TRBJ1-5 and V is TRBV15; possible D gene TRBD1, 6 bases. The CDR3 extends over 18 amino acids. Germline CDR1 is LNHNV and CDR2 is YYDKDF (reference sequence). V was trimmed by 0 bases and J by 0 bases, leaving 15 bases between them. In DNA form, the CDR3 reads TGTGCCACCAGCAGAGAACCCGGACAGAGTTATAGCAATCAGCCCCAGCATTTT. This sequence encodes CATSREPGQSYSNQPQHF.

This clone was picked up a small number of times. This chain connects TRBV5-1 to TRBJ1-1, with 7 nucleotides matching TRBD1. This CDR3 spans 14 amino acids. The V segment lost 3 bases and the J segment 3 bases; nucleotides outside the gene matches: 5. The germline CDR1 and CDR2 sequences are SGHRS and YFSETQ. In nucleotides, the CDR3 is TGCGCCAGCAGCTCACACCAGGGGGACACTGAAGCTTTCTTT. Its translation is CASSSHQGDTEAFF. Using reference TRBV5-1 and TRBJ1-1 for the parts outside the CDR3, the full variable domain is KAGVTQTPRYLIKTRGQQVTLSCSPISGHRSVSWYQQTPGQGLQFLFEYFSETQRNKGNFPGRFSGRQFSNSRSEMNVSTLELGDSALYLCASSSHQGDTEAFFGQGTRLTVV.

The chain has TRBV7-6 and TRBJ1-1; D is possibly TRBD1 (5 bases). Germline V gene sequence: CDR1 SGHVS, CDR2 FNYEAQ. V dropped 7 bases and J dropped 7 bases, with 16 bases sitting between them. This CDR3 contains 13 residues. CDR3: CASTVGRVGEAFF. In DNA form, the CDR3 reads TGTGCCAGCACCGTGGGGCGCGTAGGTGAAGCTTTCTTT.

The chain couples TRBV7-2 to TRBJ2-3; 13 positions agree with TRBD2. The CDR3 is 16 amino acids. The junction had 3 bases not matched to a gene; V was cut back by 1 base and J by 5 bases. Looked up from germline, CDR1 is SGHTA and CDR2 is FQGNSA. The CDR3 DNA reads as TGTGCCAGCAGCTTAGGGACTAGCGGGAGAGGAGATACGCAGTATTTT. It yields the protein CASSLGTSGRGDTQYF.

This clone was seen only a few times. This sequence joins TRBV15 and TRBJ2-5, with 8 bases identical to TRBD1. Germline CDR1 LNHNV, CDR2 YYDKDF (reference sequence). V lost 3 bases and J lost 3; bases outside the gene matches: 6. The CDR3 runs 15 residues. The CDR3 DNA reads as TGTGCCACCAGCAGGTCCGGGACAGGCAAAGAGACCCAGTACTTC. It is translated as CATSRSGTGKETQYF.

As concerns this clone: A read error may account for a junction end that differs from germline. J is TRBJ1-5 and V is TRBV7-9, with TRBD1 as a possible D gene (6 bases). Germline V CDR1 and CDR2: SEHNR, FQNEAQ (reference sequence). This CDR3 has 15 amino acids. The chain's CDR3 is CASSQDRTIYQPQHF. The CDR3 DNA sequence: TGCGCCAGCAGCCAAGACAGGACAATCTATCAGCCCCAGCATTTT.

This chain connects TRBV11-2 to TRBJ2-2; 11 bases agree with TRBD2. Per germline, CDR1 SGHAT and CDR2 FQNNGV. The CDR3 consists of 19 residues. V dropped 0 bases and J dropped 4; count of bases not matched to a gene: 10. CDR3 amino acids: CASSLDQVAGGRATGELFF. The CDR3 DNA follows: TGTGCCAGCAGCTTAGATCAAGTAGCGGGAGGGCGGGCCACCGGGGAGCTGTTTTTT.

Only a few counts were recorded for this clone. The chain combines TRBV4-2 with TRBJ1-1; 8 bases are a match to TRBD1. The CDR3 contains 15 residues. Germline V gene data show CDR1 as LGHNA and CDR2 as YNFKEQ. The V and J ends lost 0 bases and 7 bases, in that order; junction bases with no gene match: 7. The CDR3, as DNA: TGTGCCAGCAGCCAAGATGGACAGGGTGCGGGTGAAGCTTTCTTT. Translation: CASSQDGQGAGEAFF.

This sequence joins TRBV5-4 and TRBJ1-1, with TRBD1 identical over 8 bases. This CDR3 spans 15 amino acids. Germline V gene data show CDR1 as SGHNT and CDR2 as YYREEE (reference sequence). Trimming cost V 4 bases and J 1 base; bases outside gene matches: 6. This chain's CDR3 is CASSHRDRTNTEAFF. The CDR3 nucleotides read TGTGCCAGCAGCCACAGGGACAGGACGAACACTGAAGCTTTCTTT.

This clone was counted a few times. The chain uses TRBV5-1 and TRBJ1-4; D gene ambiguous. V lost 0 bases and J 7 bases, leaving 10 bases between the germline ends. This CDR3 is 14 amino acids long. Germline V gene sequence: CDR1 SGHRS, CDR2 YFSETQ. The CDR3 DNA sequence: TGCGCCAGCAGCTTGGAGCCCGGCCCTGAAAAACTGTTTTTT. It codes for CASSLEPGPEKLFF.

The table lists this clone with many counts. The CDR3 sequence is CATNLPGANVLTF. DNA for the CDR3: TGTGCCACCAACCTCCCGGGGGCCAACGTCCTGACTTTC. This chain links TRBV7-9 with TRBJ2-6; no clear D. V lost 10 bases and J lost 4, with 11 bases in between. CDR3 length: 13 residues. Germline assignment: CDR1 SEHNR and CDR2 FQNEAQ (reference sequence). Combining the CDR3 with reference TRBV7-9 and TRBJ2-6 gives the whole variable domain DTGVSQNPRHKITKRGQNVTFRCDPISEHNRLYWYRQTLGQGPEFLTYFQNEAQLEKSRLLSDRFSAERPKGSFSTLEIQRTEQGDSAMYLCATNLPGANVLTFGAGSRLTVL.

The chain combines TRBV11-2 with TRBJ2-1; D ambiguous. The CDR3 is 11 residues long. V lost 5 bases and J lost 4, with 3 bases in between. Germline loops: CDR1 SGHAT, CDR2 FQNNGV. CDR3 in DNA: TGTGCCAGCAGCCCGTACAATGAGCAGTTCTTC. Its protein is CASSPYNEQFF. The full variable domain, in which reference TRBV11-2 and TRBJ2-1 provide the parts outside the CDR3, is EAGVAQSPRYKIIEKRQSVAFWCNPISGHATLYWYQQILGQGPKLLIQFQNNGVVDDSQLPKDRFSAERLKGVDSTLKIQPAKLEDSAVYLCASSPYNEQFFGPGTRLTVL.

This clone appeared a few times. The chain links TRBV5-4 to TRBJ1-4; D is unclear. Trimming cost V 2 bases and J 7 bases, with 9 bases left between them. The V gene's germline CDR1 is SGHNT and CDR2 YYREEE (reference sequence). The CDR3 consists of 13 residues. The DNA for the CDR3 is TGTGCCAGCAGCTTTCCGGCAAGTGAAAAACTGTTTTTT. As protein: CASSFPASEKLFF.

This clone has just a few counts. The rearrangement joins TRBV10-3 to TRBJ2-7; 7 bases fit TRBD1. Looked up from germline, CDR1 is ENHRY and CDR2 is SYGVKD. The J segment lost 2 bases and the V segment lost 5 bases, leaving 3 bases of the junction unmatched. This CDR3 has 13 residues. The CDR3 protein is CAISRDRPYEQYF. Written as DNA, the CDR3 is TGTGCCATCAGTCGGGACAGACCCTACGAGCAGTACTTC.

This clone was recorded a few times. The genes are TRBV6-6 and TRBJ1-6, with D perhaps matching TRBD1 (5 bases). The germline V gene encodes CDR1 MNHNY and CDR2 SVGAGI (reference sequence). The CDR3 runs 13 residues. V was pared by 7 bases and J by 10 bases, with 14 bases between. The DNA of the CDR3 is TGTGCCAGCATCAACCCGGGGGACTCACCCCTCCACTTT. As protein: CASINPGDSPLHF.

Only a few counts were recorded for this clone. The rearrangement uses TRBV30 and TRBJ2-1, with TRBD2 matching 7 bases. There are 19 residues in the CDR3. V was clipped by 2 bases and J by 4 bases; unmatched bases: 20. Per the germline V gene, CDR1 is GTSNPN and CDR2 is SVGIG (reference sequence). CDR3 sequence (DNA): TGTGCCTGGAGTCTAGGGAGTCTAGCGGAAGAATCCCTTTACAATGAGCAGTTCTTC. Residues: CAWSLGSLAEESLYNEQFF.

This clone occurred a few times. Written as DNA, the CDR3 is TGCAGCGTAACCGGGACTAGCGGGGGCACAGATACGCAGTATTTT. Amino acid sequence: CSVTGTSGGTDTQYF. This chain links TRBV29-1 with TRBJ2-3; TRBD2 matches at 13 bases. The V gene's germline CDR1 is SQVTM and CDR2 ANQGSEA. Trimming cost V 6 bases and J 1 base; bases outside gene matches: 4. The CDR3 length is 15 residues.

This chain connects TRBV4-2 to TRBJ2-1; 9 bases line up with TRBD2. CDR3 length equals 16 residues. Germline V gene sequence: CDR1 LGHNA, CDR2 YNFKEQ. After removal of 1 base from V and 8 bases from J, the junction contained 9 bases not matched to a gene. The CDR3 nucleotides read TGTGCCAGCAGCCAAGGTAGCGGGAGCAGTTCTTATGAGCAGTTCTTC. This translates into CASSQGSGSSSYEQFF.

This clone was detected only a few times. The gene calls are TRBV25-1 and TRBJ1-2; the match to TRBD1 covers 7 bases. Germline CDR1 MGHDK, CDR2 SYGVNS. The CDR3 extends over 14 amino acids. Trimming took 5 bases from V and 0 from J; bases not matched to a gene: 3. CDR3 amino acids: CASSRGTANYGYTF. The CDR3 region has the DNA TGTGCCAGCAGTAGGGGGACAGCTAACTATGGCTACACCTTC.

This clone came up a few times. This sequence joins TRBV5-6 and TRBJ2-3; 10 bases are a match to TRBD2. In germline, CDR1 is SGHDT, CDR2 YYEEEE. The CDR3 loop spans 16 amino acids. After removal of 4 bases from V and 6 bases from J, the junction contained 11 bases not matched to a gene. CDR3 nucleotide sequence: TGTGCCAGCAGCCAAGCTCGAGCGGGAGGGACGGATACGCAGTATTTT. This encodes CASSQARAGGTDTQYF.

At least ten counts were recorded for this clone. The chain couples TRBV27 to TRBJ2-2; no firm D call. V was shortened by 5 bases and J by 5 bases, with 6 bases between the two germline ends. The germline V gene encodes CDR1 MNHEY and CDR2 SMNVEV (reference sequence). There are 12 residues in the CDR3. CDR3 amino acids: CASSIRTGELFF. The CDR3 bases are TGTGCCAGCAGTATTAGAACCGGGGAGCTGTTTTTT.

This clone has only a few counts. The rearrangement uses TRBV7-2 and TRBJ2-1; 9 nucleotides line up with TRBD2. CDR1 and CDR2 from the germline V gene are SGHTA and FQGNSA. This CDR3 contains 15 residues. Trimming cost V 7 bases and J 9 bases; bases outside gene matches: 13. CDR3 DNA sequence: TGTGCCAGCACCTCCTTAGCCGGAGCGGGGGGTGAGCAGTTCTTC. It translates to CASTSLAGAGGEQFF. Based on the CDR3 plus reference TRBV7-2 and TRBJ2-1, the full variable domain is GAGVSQSPSNKVTEKGKDVELRCDPISGHTALYWYRQSLGQGLEFLIYFQGNSAPDKSGLPSDRFSAERTGGSVSTLTIQRTQQEDSAVYLCASTSLAGAGGEQFFGPGTRLTVL.

This clone was detected a few times. This chain joins TRBV6-1 and TRBJ2-2; 9 bases are shared with TRBD1. In germline, CDR1 is MNHNS, CDR2 SASEGT. The V and J ends lost 6 bases and 5 bases, in that order; junction bases with no gene match: 4. This CDR3 contains 14 residues. The CDR3 here is CASSWGTGTGELFF. The CDR3 region has the DNA TGTGCCAGCAGCTGGGGGACAGGGACCGGGGAGCTGTTTTTT.

A few counts support this clone. The J gene is TRBJ2-6, the V gene TRBV11-2; D not resolved. Germline V CDR1 and CDR2: SGHAT, FQNNGV. V was trimmed by 5 bases and J by 0 bases, leaving 8 bases between them. This CDR3 contains 15 residues. This chain's CDR3 is CASSKRLSGANVLTF. As DNA, the CDR3 is TGTGCCAGCAGCAAACGCCTCTCTGGGGCCAACGTCCTGACTTTC.

This clone has a single count. A read error may be the cause here, since a much bigger clone is one base away. V is TRBV7-3 and J is TRBJ2-5, with D perhaps TRBD1 or TRBD2 (5 bases each). TRBJ2-7 matches the DNA end more closely, so the J call is doubtful. CDR3 length equals 14 residues. CDR1 SGHTA and CDR2 FQGTGA come from the germline V gene. CDR3 loop: CASSSGATVHEQYF. For the CDR3, the DNA is TGTGCCAGCAGCTCCGGGGCTACGGTCCACGAGCAGTACTTC.

The sample holds a few counts of this clone. Distinct nucleotide sequences in the sample also encode this CDR3. The chain uses TRBV19 and TRBJ2-5; D is undetermined. In germline, CDR1 is LNHDA, CDR2 SQIVND (reference sequence). Trimming removed 0 bases from V and 3 bases from J, with 5 bases in between. The CDR3 sequence is 13 residues long. Written as DNA, the CDR3 is TGTGCCAGTAGTATAGACGAGGAAGAGACCCAGTACTTC. This translates into CASSIDEEETQYF.

This clone showed up just a few times. J is TRBJ2-5 and V is TRBV29-1, with 8 bases fitting TRBD2. After removal of 7 bases from V and 7 bases from J, the junction contained 2 bases not matched to a gene. The length of the CDR3 is 10 residues. The germline V gene encodes CDR1 SQVTM and CDR2 ANQGSEA. This CDR3 reads CSARGGTQYF. CDR3 DNA: TGCAGCGCCCGGGGGGGGACCCAGTACTTC.

In regard to this clone: Other DNA sequences from this sample encode an identical CDR3 as well. This chain links TRBV9 with TRBJ2-1, with a tentative D call TRBD2 (6 bases). Germline V gives CDR1 SGDLS, CDR2 YYNGEE. CDR3 size: 13 residues. The V and J ends lost 0 bases and 10 bases respectively, with 11 bases between them. CDR3 bases: TGTGCCAGCAGCGTAGTTTTGGCGGGAGAGCAGTTCTTC. Translated: CASSVVLAGEQFF.

At least ten counts were recorded for this clone. The rearrangement links TRBV7-9 to TRBJ2-3, with 7 bases matching TRBD2. The CDR3 is 16 amino acids. Germline V CDR1 and CDR2: SEHNR, FQNEAQ (reference sequence). The V and J ends lost 1 base and 2 bases, in that order; junction bases with no gene match: 6. For the CDR3, the DNA is TGTGCCAGCAGCTTAGATTTAGCGGGCATCACAGATACGCAGTATTTT. It yields the protein CASSLDLAGITDTQYF.

The chain has TRBV29-1 and TRBJ2-1; TRBD2 is a possible D gene (7 bases). Germline-derived CDR1 and CDR2 are SQVTM and ANQGSEA. This CDR3 is built from 15 residues. Trimming shortened V by 1 base and J by 3 bases, and 13 bases separated the two germline ends. CDR3 nucleotide sequence: TGCAGCGTTGAAGCGGGGGCGGGAGTCTACAATGAGCAGTTCTTC. Protein sequence: CSVEAGAGVYNEQFF.